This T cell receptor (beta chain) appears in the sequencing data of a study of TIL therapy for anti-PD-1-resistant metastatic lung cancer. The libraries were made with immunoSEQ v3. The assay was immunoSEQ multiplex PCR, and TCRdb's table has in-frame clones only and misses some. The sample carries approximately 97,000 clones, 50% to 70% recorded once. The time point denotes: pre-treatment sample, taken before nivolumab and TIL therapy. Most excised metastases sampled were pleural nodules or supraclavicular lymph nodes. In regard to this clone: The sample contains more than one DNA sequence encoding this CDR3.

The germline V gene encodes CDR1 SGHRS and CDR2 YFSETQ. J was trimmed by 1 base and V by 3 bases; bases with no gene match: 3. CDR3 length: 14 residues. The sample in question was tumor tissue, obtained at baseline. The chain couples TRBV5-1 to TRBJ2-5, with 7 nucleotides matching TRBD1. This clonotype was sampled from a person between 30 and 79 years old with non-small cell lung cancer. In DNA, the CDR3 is TGCGCCAGCAGCTCCGGGACAGCCCAAGAGACCCAGTACTTC. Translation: CASSSGTAQETQYF.